The subject of this entry is one TCR beta chain. The data stem from a study of blood T cell repertoires in COVID-19. The CDR3 sequence is 17 residues long. V lost 6 bases and J lost 0; bases outside the gene matches: 8. Germline-derived CDR1 and CDR2 are SQVTM and ANQGSEA. Profiling relied on immunoSEQ multiplex PCR, and the TCRdb table lists in-frame clones only, not all of them. The table lists 250,000 or so clones, 85% to 90% of them singletons. Source material: PBMCs or T cells enriched from blood (not recorded which). The receptor comes from a woman aged 25 to 45 with acute COVID-19. The gene calls are TRBV29-1 and TRBJ2-3, with 14 bases matching TRBD2. The CDR3 bases are TGCAGCGTCGGAACCGGGACTAGCGGGAGTAGCACAGATACGCAGTATTTT. This sequence encodes CSVGTGTSGSSTDTQYF.